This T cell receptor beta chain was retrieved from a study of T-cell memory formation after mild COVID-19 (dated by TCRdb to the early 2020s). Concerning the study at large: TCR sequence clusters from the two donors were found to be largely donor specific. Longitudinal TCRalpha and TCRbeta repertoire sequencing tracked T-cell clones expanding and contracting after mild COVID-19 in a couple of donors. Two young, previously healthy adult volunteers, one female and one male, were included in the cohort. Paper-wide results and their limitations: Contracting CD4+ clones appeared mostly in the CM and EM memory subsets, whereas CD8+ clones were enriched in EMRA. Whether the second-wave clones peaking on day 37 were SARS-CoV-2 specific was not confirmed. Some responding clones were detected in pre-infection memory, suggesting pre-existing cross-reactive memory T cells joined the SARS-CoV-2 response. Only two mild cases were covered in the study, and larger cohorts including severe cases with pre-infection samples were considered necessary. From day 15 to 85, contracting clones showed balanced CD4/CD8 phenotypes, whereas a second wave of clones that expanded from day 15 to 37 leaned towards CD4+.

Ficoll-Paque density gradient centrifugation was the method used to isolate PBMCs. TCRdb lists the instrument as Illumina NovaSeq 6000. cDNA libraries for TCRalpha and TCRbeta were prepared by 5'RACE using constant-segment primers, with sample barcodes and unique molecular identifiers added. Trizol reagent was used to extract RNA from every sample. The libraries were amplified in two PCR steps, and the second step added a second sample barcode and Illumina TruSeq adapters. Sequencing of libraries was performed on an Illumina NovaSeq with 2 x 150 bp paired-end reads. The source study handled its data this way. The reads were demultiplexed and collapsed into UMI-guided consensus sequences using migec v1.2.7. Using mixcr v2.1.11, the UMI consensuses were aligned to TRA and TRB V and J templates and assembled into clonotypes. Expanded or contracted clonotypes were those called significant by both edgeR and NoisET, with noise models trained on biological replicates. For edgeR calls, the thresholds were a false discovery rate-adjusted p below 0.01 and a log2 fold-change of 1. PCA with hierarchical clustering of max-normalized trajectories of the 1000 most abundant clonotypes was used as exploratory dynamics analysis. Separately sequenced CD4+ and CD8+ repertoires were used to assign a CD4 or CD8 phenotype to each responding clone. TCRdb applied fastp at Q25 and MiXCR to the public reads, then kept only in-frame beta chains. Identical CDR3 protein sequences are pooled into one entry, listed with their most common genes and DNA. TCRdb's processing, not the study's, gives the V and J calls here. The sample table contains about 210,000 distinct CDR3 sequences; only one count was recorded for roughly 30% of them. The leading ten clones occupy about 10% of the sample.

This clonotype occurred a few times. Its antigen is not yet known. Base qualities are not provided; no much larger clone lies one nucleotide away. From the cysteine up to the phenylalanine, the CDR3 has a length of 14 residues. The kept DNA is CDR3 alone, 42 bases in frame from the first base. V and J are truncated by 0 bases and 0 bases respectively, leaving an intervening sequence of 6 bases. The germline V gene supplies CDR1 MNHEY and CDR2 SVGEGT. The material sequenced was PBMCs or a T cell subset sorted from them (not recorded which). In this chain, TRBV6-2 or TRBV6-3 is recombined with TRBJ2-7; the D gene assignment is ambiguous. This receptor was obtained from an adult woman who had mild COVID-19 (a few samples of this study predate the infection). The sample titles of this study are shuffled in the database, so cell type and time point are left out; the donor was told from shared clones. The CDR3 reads CASSYSWSSYEQYF. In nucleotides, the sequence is TGTGCCAGCAGTTACTCGTGGAGCTCCTACGAGCAGTACTTC.